This section outlines one TCR beta chain sequence together with its context. The data are from a study of type 1 regulatory T cells. Overall study: An in vitro protocol generated T-allo10, a Tr1-enriched, alloantigen-specific CD4 T cell product.

Germline CDR1 reads SGHTA; CDR2 reads FQGNSA. The CDR3 loop spans 14 amino acids. The ends were cut back, 5 bases at V and 6 bases at J, with 17 bases in the middle. TCRdb independently ran MiXCR on the reads; one entry per CDR3 protein. The table includes around 88,000 distinct CDR3 sequences, roughly 31% detected once. The sequenced sample was CD4+ T cells, either the whole sample or a sorted fraction (not recorded which). The rearrangement uses TRBV7-2 and TRBJ2-7; D may be TRBD2 (7 bases). This sequence was found in a human donor in good health. The CDR3 here is CASSRGAVSAEQYF. CDR3 DNA: TGTGCCAGCAGCCGGGGGGCAGTATCCGCCGAGCAGTACTTC.